The 24 T cell receptor beta chains listed next were all sequenced from one sample in a study of blood T cells in healthy people across ages. Sample-barcoded 5' priming and a J-beta primer mix drove a second PCR of about 6 to 12 cycles. Each CDR3 protein is one row after TCRdb ran MiXCR on the 5' RACE reads. The data hold more than 700,000 distinct CDR3 sequences, with approximately 55% observed a single time. Sequenced input: blood. These receptors were collected from a man older than 75 in good health.

The genes are TRBV2 and TRBJ2-2; no definite D call. V lost 6 bases and J lost 1, with 9 bases in between. Germline CDR1 reads SNHLY; CDR2 reads FYNNEI. CDR3 length equals 14 residues. The CDR3: CASSIAGNTGELFF. The CDR3 DNA sequence: TGTGCCAGCAGCATCGCAGGGAACACCGGGGAGCTGTTTTTT.

This clonotype was found a few times. This rearrangement joins TRBV7-9 to TRBJ1-4; tentative D call: TRBD1 (5 bases). With 5 bases removed from V and 1 base from J, the gap between germline ends came to 14 bases. The CDR3 is 16 amino acids. Germline CDR1 and CDR2: SEHNR and FQNEAQ (reference sequence). As DNA, the CDR3 is TGTGCCAGCAGCCCCCTGGCAGGGCTAACTAATGAAAAACTGTTTTTT. Protein: CASSPLAGLTNEKLFF.

The V gene is TRBV12-3 or TRBV12-4, the J gene TRBJ2-1; 10 nucleotides align to TRBD1. Near its end, the DNA agrees better with TRBJ2-7, so the J call may be wrong. This CDR3 is 15 amino acids long. The CDR3 region has the DNA TGTGCCAGCAGCAGACAGGGGGCGGGTAGGTACGAGCAGTACTTC. Translation: CASSRQGAGRYEQYF.

This clonotype was detected only a few times. The chain links TRBV5-1 to TRBJ2-7, with TRBD1 identical over 10 bases. Judging by the DNA end, TRBJ2-5 fits better; the J call may be wrong. CDR3 length: 16 residues. Germline-derived CDR1 and CDR2 are SGHRS and YFSETQ. The CDR3 reads CASSALRQGARETQYF. DNA for the CDR3: TGCGCCAGCAGCGCATTACGACAGGGGGCGCGGGAGACCCAGTACTTC.

The chain has TRBV18 and TRBJ1-6, with TRBD1 as a possible D gene (6 bases). Trimming shortened V by 3 bases and J by 7 bases, and 13 bases separated the two germline ends. CDR1 and CDR2 (germline): KGHSH, LQKENI. The CDR3 has 15 amino acids. As DNA, the CDR3 is TGTGCCAGCTCACCCCAGGGGTGGGAGAATTCACCCCTCCACTTT. This encodes CASSPQGWENSPLHF.

This clonotype showed up just a few times. The V call is TRBV2, the J call TRBJ1-2; D call uncertain. Trimming cost V 6 bases and J 7 bases, with 15 bases left between them. Germline-derived CDR1 and CDR2 are SNHLY and FYNNEI. This CDR3 contains 13 residues. CDR3 region: CASSPRLDGGYTF. The CDR3 region has the DNA TGTGCCAGCAGCCCTCGCCTCGACGGTGGCTACACCTTC.

This clonotype was observed a handful of times. J is TRBJ1-2 and V is TRBV20-1; TRBD1 matches at 7 bases. V was clipped by 5 bases and J by 7 bases; unmatched bases: 13. The CDR3 spans 14 residues. Germline CDR1 and CDR2: DFQATT and SNEGSKA (reference sequence). CDR3 sequence (DNA): TGCAGTGCTTATAGCCGGGACAGTGCTGGTGGCTACACCTTC. This gives the protein CSAYSRDSAGGYTF.

This clonotype was observed a handful of times. The chain joins TRBV10-3 to TRBJ2-1, with D maybe TRBD2 (6 bases). Trimming pared 3 bases from V and 7 bases from J, leaving 10 bases between. The CDR3 runs to 13 residues. Germline V lookup: CDR1 ENHRY, CDR2 SYGVKD. CDR3 sequence (DNA): TGTGCCATCAGTGATAGGGAGGCTAATGAGCAGTTCTTC. Encoded protein: CAISDREANEQFF.

The rearrangement joins TRBV6-5 to TRBJ1-4; a weak D match, TRBD1 (5 bases). Germline CDR1 is MNHEY and CDR2 is SVGAGI. This CDR3 spans 15 amino acids. Trimming cost V 10 bases and J 1 base, with 16 bases left between them. The CDR3 loop reads CATRRGAGTNEKLFF. The CDR3 region has the DNA TGTGCCACCCGACGGGGCGCAGGAACTAATGAAAAACTGTTTTTT.

There are a few counts of this clonotype. V and J are TRBV20-1 and TRBJ1-4, with D maybe TRBD1 (6 bases). The CDR3 length is 17 residues. Germline lookup yields CDR1 DFQATT and CDR2 SNEGSKA (reference sequence). V dropped 1 base and J dropped 3 bases, with 18 bases sitting between them. Written as DNA, the CDR3 is TGCAGTGCTAGAGTTTGGGATCTCGGACAGCCTAATGAAAAACTGTTTTTT. It specifies CSARVWDLGQPNEKLFF.

This chain links TRBV5-1 with TRBJ2-4, with a weak D call TRBD2 (5 bases). Trimming took 5 bases from V and 5 from J, leaving 11 bases between them. Germline V gene sequence: CDR1 SGHRS, CDR2 YFSETQ. This CDR3 is 13 amino acids long. CDR3 protein: CASRDFGQNIQYF. DNA for the CDR3: TGCGCCAGCAGGGACTTTGGCCAAAACATTCAGTACTTC.

This clonotype was seen a few times. The chain carries TRBV11-2 and TRBJ2-5; D unclear. Germline CDR1 is SGHAT and CDR2 is FQNNGV. Trimming stripped 5 bases from V and 5 bases from J, with 12 bases between. The CDR3 extends over 13 amino acids. The CDR3 is CASSRQIRETQYF. Here the CDR3 DNA reads TGTGCCAGCAGCCGCCAGATCAGGGAGACCCAGTACTTC. The variable domain in full, with the rest retrieved from reference TRBV11-2 and TRBJ2-5, is EAGVAQSPRYKIIEKRQSVAFWCNPISGHATLYWYQQILGQGPKLLIQFQNNGVVDDSQLPKDRFSAERLKGVDSTLKIQPAKLEDSAVYLCASSRQIRETQYFGPGTRLLVL.

The CDR3 reads CASSVEGGYEQFF. CDR3 bases: TGCGCCAGCAGCGTGGAGGGGGGATATGAGCAGTTCTTC. V usage is TRBV5-1 and J usage is TRBJ2-1; D tentatively fits TRBD1 or TRBD2 (6 bases each). The CDR3 sequence is 13 residues long. Trimming shortened V by 4 bases and J by 8 bases, and 13 bases separated the two germline ends. CDR1 is SGHRS, CDR2 YFSETQ, per germline.

A few counts support this clonotype. The J gene is TRBJ2-7, the V gene TRBV21-1. TRBV21-1 counts as a pseudogene. CDR3 length equals 12 residues. The CDR3 region is CASPGSNYEQYF. Written as DNA, the CDR3 is TGTGCCAGCCCTGGCAGTAACTACGAGCAGTACTTC.

The chain uses TRBV3-1 and TRBJ2-5; either TRBD1 or TRBD2 may fit D (5 bases each). This CDR3 is built from 12 residues. Trimming cost V 2 bases and J 11 bases, with 12 bases left between them. CDR1 and CDR2 from the germline V gene are LGHDT and YNNKEL (reference sequence). CDR3 sequence reads: CASSQRDAEQYF. CDR3 bases: TGTGCCAGCAGCCAACGGGACGCAGAGCAGTACTTC.

The J gene is TRBJ2-7, the V gene TRBV27; the match to TRBD1 covers 9 bases. The J segment lost 3 bases and the V segment lost 2 bases, leaving 5 bases of the junction unmatched. There are 15 residues in the CDR3. The germline gives CDR1 MNHEY, CDR2 SMNVEV (reference sequence). In DNA, the CDR3 is TGTGCCAGCAGTTTAACGGCGGGACAGGGCTACGAGCAGTACTTC. Translating it yields CASSLTAGQGYEQYF.

Here the CDR3 reads CASSSSYRESTGELFF. In DNA form, the CDR3 reads TGTGCCAGCAGCTCCTCTTACAGGGAGAGCACCGGGGAGCTGTTTTTT. The chain recombines TRBV7-6 with TRBJ2-2; the D gene is possibly TRBD1 (6 bases). The CDR3 contains 16 residues. Trimming pared 4 bases from V and 4 bases from J, leaving 16 bases between. Per germline, CDR1 SGHVS and CDR2 FNYEAQ.

This clonotype was seen a handful of times. The chain carries TRBV5-1 and TRBJ2-1; possibly TRBD2 for D (5 bases). The germline V and J ends were trimmed by 4 bases and 2 bases, with 13 bases remaining between them. CDR3 size: 15 residues. Germline CDR1 and CDR2: SGHRS and YFSETQ. The CDR3 DNA reads as TGCGCCAGCAGCCCGGCTAGCTCCCCCTACAATGAGCAGTTCTTC. Encoded protein: CASSPASSPYNEQFF. Filled out from reference TRBV5-1 and TRBJ2-1, the complete variable domain reads KAGVTQTPRYLIKTRGQQVTLSCSPISGHRSVSWYQQTPGQGLQFLFEYFSETQRNKGNFPGRFSGRQFSNSRSEMNVSTLELGDSALYLCASSPASSPYNEQFFGPGTRLTVL.

This clonotype was seen a handful of times. The rearrangement joins TRBV9 to TRBJ2-3; D may match TRBD1 or TRBD2 (5 bases each). The V gene's germline CDR1 is SGDLS and CDR2 YYNGEE. This CDR3 is built from 16 residues. V lost 4 bases and J 1 base, leaving 16 bases between the germline ends. The CDR3 here is CASSPGTPSGTDTQYF. CDR3 nucleotide sequence: TGTGCCAGCAGCCCCGGGACCCCCTCCGGCACAGATACGCAGTATTTT.

The chain carries TRBV20-1 and TRBJ2-6; D is unclear. Trimming removed 5 bases from V and 0 bases from J, with 8 bases in between. This CDR3 contains 14 residues. Germline V CDR1 and CDR2: DFQATT, SNEGSKA (reference sequence). DNA for the CDR3: TGCAGTGCTTCACAATTCTCTGGGGCCAACGTCCTGACTTTC. This translates into CSASQFSGANVLTF.

The chain carries TRBV25-1 and TRBJ2-7; D not certain. V was trimmed by 4 bases and J by 3 bases, leaving 7 bases between them. The CDR3 totals 12 residues. Germline V CDR1 and CDR2: MGHDK, SYGVNS. DNA of the CDR3: TGTGCCAGCAGTGCGCAGTTCTACGAGCAGTACTTC. Protein sequence: CASSAQFYEQYF.

The chain employs TRBV10-3 and TRBJ2-7; possible D gene TRBD2, 5 bases. Germline CDR1 ENHRY, CDR2 SYGVKD. The germline V and J ends were trimmed by 10 bases and 7 bases, with 20 bases remaining between them. The CDR3 consists of 13 residues. CDR3 coding DNA: TGTGCCACCACGTCGGACTCCTTTAAGGAGCAGTACTTC. Protein product: CATTSDSFKEQYF.

The chain links TRBV12-3 or TRBV12-4 to TRBJ2-3, with TRBD2 matching over 8 bases. V gave up 6 bases and J gave up 1 base; unmatched junction bases: 3. This CDR3 spans 14 amino acids. CDR3 region: CASRKTSGTDTQYF. As DNA, the CDR3 is TGTGCCAGCAGAAAGACTAGCGGCACAGATACGCAGTATTTT.

This CDR3 reads CASSQAGSPLHF. CDR3 DNA: TGTGCCAGCAGCCAAGCCGGGTCACCCCTCCACTTT. This chain uses TRBV3-1 with TRBJ1-6; D call uncertain. CDR3 length equals 12 residues. Germline loops: CDR1 LGHDT, CDR2 YNNKEL (reference sequence). V was clipped by 1 base and J by 10 bases, with 5 bases between them.